The 5 T cell receptor beta chains given below trace back to one sample, sequenced in a study of T cell responses to AZD1222 COVID-19 vaccine (dated by TCRdb to about 2021). The library relied on the immunoSEQ multiplex PCR assay. The table comes from immuneACCESS by way of TCRdb, which keeps in-frame sequences with V and J called. Part of the clones is missing from these tables; in studies checked, under half for an unresolved V gene and the rest for unknown reasons. The sample table contains about 92,000 clones; only one count was recorded for more than 75% of them. The ten top clones hold roughly a tenth of the sample. In the paper's terms, the time point label means: baseline before first vaccination. The specimen comprised peripheral blood, sampled on day 0 of AZD1222 vaccination. The source of these receptors is an adult in good health.

The rearrangement joins TRBV10-1 to TRBJ2-7; D possibly corresponds to TRBD2 (6 bases). CDR1 is WNHNN, CDR2 SYGVQD, per germline (reference sequence). Trimming removed 10 bases from V and 2 bases from J, with 15 bases in between. CDR3 size: 13 residues. For the CDR3, the DNA is TGCGCCACCAAAAAAGGCGGGACCTACGAGCAGTACTTC. Protein product: CATKKGGTYEQYF.

The rearrangement joins TRBV6-5 to TRBJ2-5, with D perhaps matching TRBD1 (5 bases). Trimming took off 2 bases at V and 5 bases at J, with 18 bases between the two ends. The CDR3 sequence is 16 residues long. In germline, CDR1 is MNHEY, CDR2 SVGAGI. The CDR3: CASSYGLQGFGETQYF. In DNA form, the CDR3 reads TGTGCCAGCAGTTACGGTCTTCAGGGTTTCGGGGAGACCCAGTACTTC.

The J gene is TRBJ2-3, the V gene TRBV28; 9 nucleotides line up with TRBD1. CDR3 length: 16 amino acids. The V segment lost 5 bases and the J segment 0 bases; nucleotides outside the gene matches: 6. CDR1 is MDHEN and CDR2 is SYDVKM in the germline V gene. The CDR3 here is CASSLTGGSSTDTQYF. The CDR3 region has the DNA TGTGCCAGCAGTCTGACAGGGGGTTCGAGCACAGATACGCAGTATTTT.

This clone was observed once. The chain joins TRBV20-1 to TRBJ2-3, with 7 bases that match TRBD2. The V segment lost 3 bases and the J segment 3 bases; nucleotides outside the gene matches: 12. This CDR3 region has 16 residues. The germline V gene encodes CDR1 DFQATT and CDR2 SNEGSKA (reference sequence). This chain's CDR3 is CSASPASSGGTDTQYF. Here the CDR3 DNA reads TGCAGTGCTAGTCCGGCTTCTAGCGGTGGAACAGATACGCAGTATTTT.

This chain uses TRBV5-1 with TRBJ1-4, with D tentatively TRBD1 (5 bases). V lost 0 bases, J lost 7 bases, and 10 bases lay in between. The germline gives CDR1 SGHRS, CDR2 YFSETQ. The CDR3 runs to 14 residues. Written as DNA, the CDR3 is TGCGCCAGCAGCTTGGAGGGGTCGGGTGAAAAACTGTTTTTT. Translating it yields CASSLEGSGEKLFF.